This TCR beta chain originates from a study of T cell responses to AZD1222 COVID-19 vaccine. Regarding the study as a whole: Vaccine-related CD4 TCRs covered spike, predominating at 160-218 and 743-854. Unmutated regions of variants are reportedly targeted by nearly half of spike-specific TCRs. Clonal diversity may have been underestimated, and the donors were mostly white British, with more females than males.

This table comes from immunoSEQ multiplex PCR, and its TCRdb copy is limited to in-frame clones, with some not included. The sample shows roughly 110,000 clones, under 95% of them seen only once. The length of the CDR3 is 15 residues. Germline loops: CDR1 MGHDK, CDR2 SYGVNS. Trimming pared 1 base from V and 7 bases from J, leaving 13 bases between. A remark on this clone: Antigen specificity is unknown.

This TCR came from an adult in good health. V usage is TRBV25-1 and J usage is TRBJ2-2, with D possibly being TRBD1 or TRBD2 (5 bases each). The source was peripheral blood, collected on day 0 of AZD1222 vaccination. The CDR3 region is CASSESWGAGGELFF. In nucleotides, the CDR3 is TGTGCCAGCAGTGAATCCTGGGGCGCGGGCGGGGAGCTGTTTTTT.